This T cell receptor (beta chain) is drawn from a study of T cells after yellow fever vaccination. Overall study: The fractions with low cell numbers were processed using SMART-Seq v4 Ultra Low Input.

The CDR3 extends over 14 amino acids. Study results and caveats: Clonotypes shared by both compartments, CD4 and CD8, made up a small share.

TCRdb analysed the 5' RACE reads with MiXCR anew, one entry per CDR3 protein. The sample includes 150,000 to 200,000 distinct CDR3 sequences, roughly 6.4% of them seen just once. As concerns this clonotype: As yet, its antigen is unknown. A read error may be the cause here, since a much bigger clone is one base away.

The sequencing here drew on CD4+ T cells sorted from PBMCs, taken on the day of the first yellow fever vaccination. The TCR sequence derives from a man between 18 and 29 years old who received the YFV17D yellow fever vaccine. The chain combines TRBV12-3 or TRBV12-4 with TRBJ1-2; TRBD1 is a possible D gene (6 bases). The CDR3 sequence is CASSLQGFNYGYAF. The DNA of the CDR3 is TGTGCCAGCAGTTTACAGGGGTTTAACTATGGCTACGCCTTC.